The 25 T cell receptor beta chains below come from one sample, sequenced in a study of early T cells in non-severe SARS-CoV-2 infection. TCRdb reprocessed the 5' RACE reads with MiXCR, giving one entry per CDR3 protein. The data show under 100,000 distinct CDR3 sequences, approximately 15% seen once. The specimen was whole blood. These receptor sequences come from an adult who was a healthcare worker with PCR-confirmed SARS-CoV-2 infection or an uninfected control (not recorded which).

This clonotype was observed a few times. The chain carries TRBV6-1 and TRBJ2-3; D not resolved. The germline CDR1 and CDR2 sequences are MNHNS and SASEGT. Trimming left V 6 bases short and J 2 bases short, with 6 bases between. This CDR3 spans 12 amino acids. CDR3 sequence (DNA): TGTGCCAGCAGGAAGGACACAGATACGCAGTATTTT. Residues: CASRKDTDTQYF.

This clonotype was seen at least ten times. The CDR3 protein is CASSLKTGVNTEAFF. In nucleotides, the CDR3 is TGTGCCAGCAGCTTAAAGACTGGAGTTAACACTGAAGCTTTCTTT. The chain couples TRBV11-2 to TRBJ1-1; D gene ambiguous. There are 15 residues in the CDR3. Trimming cost V 2 bases and J 2 bases, with 12 bases left between them. Germline-derived CDR1 and CDR2 are SGHAT and FQNNGV.

The chain recombines TRBV7-6 with TRBJ2-2; 9 nucleotides match TRBD1. This CDR3 region has 15 residues. Germline CDR1 is SGHVS and CDR2 is FNYEAQ. With V trimmed by 4 bases and J by 3 bases, 3 bases remained unmatched. CDR3 sequence (DNA): TGTGCCAGCAGCTCCTGGACAGGGGACACCGGGGAGCTGTTTTTT. Translation gives CASSSWTGDTGELFF.

This clonotype has only a few counts. V usage is TRBV29-1 and J usage is TRBJ1-4; the match to TRBD1 covers 7 bases. Germline loops: CDR1 SQVTM, CDR2 ANQGSEA. The junction had 2 bases not matched to a gene; V was cut back by 3 bases and J by 4 bases. The CDR3 runs 13 residues. DNA for the CDR3: TGCAGCGTTGAGACAGGGAGTAATGAAAAACTGTTTTTT. Its translation: CSVETGSNEKLFF.

This clonotype appeared many times. The rearrangement uses TRBV7-9 and TRBJ1-1, with 7 bases identical to TRBD1. The J segment lost 2 bases and the V segment lost 4 bases, leaving 7 bases of the junction unmatched. Germline V gene lookup returns CDR1 SEHNR and CDR2 FQNEAQ (reference sequence). The CDR3 has 15 residues. The CDR3 protein is CASSSSGTANTEAFF. CDR3 DNA sequence: TGTGCCAGCAGCTCCAGCGGGACAGCCAACACTGAAGCTTTCTTT.

This chain uses TRBV19 with TRBJ2-1; 10 nucleotides line up with TRBD2. J was trimmed by 5 bases and V by 5 bases; bases with no gene match: 9. Germline V gene lookup returns CDR1 LNHDA and CDR2 SQIVND (reference sequence). The CDR3 spans 16 residues. CDR3 residues: CASSAGKGLANNEQFF. CDR3 DNA sequence: TGTGCCAGTAGTGCCGGAAAGGGACTAGCGAACAATGAGCAGTTCTTC.

This clonotype was seen at least ten times. The chain combines TRBV7-9 with TRBJ1-2, with D uncertain. Trimming removed 1 base at V and 4 bases at J, with 13 bases between. Germline V lookup: CDR1 SEHNR, CDR2 FQNEAQ (reference sequence). CDR3 length: 15 amino acids. The CDR3 protein is CASSLGPGLSYGYTF. The CDR3 coding sequence is TGTGCCAGCAGCTTAGGTCCAGGACTTAGCTATGGCTACACCTTC.

In its sample, this clonotype was seen many times. The chain recombines TRBV30 with TRBJ1-5; perhaps TRBD1 as D (6 bases). V lost 2 bases to trimming and J lost 2 bases, with 10 bases between them. The germline CDR1 and CDR2 sequences are GTSNPN and SVGIG (reference sequence). CDR3 length: 14 residues. This CDR3 reads CAWSQWTGNQPQHF. In DNA, the CDR3 is TGTGCCTGGAGTCAGTGGACAGGCAATCAGCCCCAGCATTTT.

Details on this clonotype: Possible read error: a much larger clone is one base away. The rearrangement uses TRBV20-1 and TRBJ2-7; TRBD1 might be the D (5 bases). Germline V CDR1 and CDR2: DFQATT, SNEGSKA (reference sequence). V was clipped by 7 bases and J by 4 bases, with 11 bases between them. The length of the CDR3 is 11 residues. CDR3 bases: TGCAGTGTTAGGCAGGGATACGAGCAGTACTTC. Amino acid sequence: CSVRQGYEQYF.

This clonotype was picked up many times. V and J are TRBV6-6 and TRBJ2-1, with TRBD2 matching 15 bases. The CDR3 is made up of 17 amino acids. The V and J ends lost 4 bases and 6 bases, in that order; junction bases with no gene match: 7. CDR1 is MNHNY and CDR2 is SVGAGI in the germline V gene (reference sequence). The CDR3 here is CASSSGLAGGPGNEQFF. CDR3 in DNA: TGTGCCAGCAGTTCTGGACTAGCGGGGGGGCCGGGCAATGAGCAGTTCTTC.

This clonotype was seen more than once but under ten times. This chain uses TRBV4-1 with TRBJ2-5; maybe TRBD1 (6 bases). The V end was cut by 5 bases, the J end by 6 bases, with 16 bases between. The germline V gene encodes CDR1 MGHRA and CDR2 YSYEKL. This CDR3 is 14 amino acids long. CDR3 in DNA: TGCGCCAGCAGCTCGGGACAACTAGACCAGACCCAGTACTTC. It encodes CASSSGQLDQTQYF.

This clonotype was detected ten times or more. The rearrangement links TRBV5-1 to TRBJ2-2; D uncertain. The CDR3 totals 15 residues. V lost 0 bases to trimming and J lost 8 bases, with 14 bases between them. Germline V gives CDR1 SGHRS, CDR2 YFSETQ. CDR3 nucleotide sequence: TGCGCCAGCAGCTTGGTTGCAGGTCCGACGGGGGAGCTGTTTTTT. Protein product: CASSLVAGPTGELFF.

The chain links TRBV20-1 to TRBJ2-1; TRBD2 matches at 8 bases. This CDR3 region has 15 residues. The V segment lost 5 bases and the J segment 2 bases; nucleotides outside the gene matches: 8. Germline V gives CDR1 DFQATT, CDR2 SNEGSKA (reference sequence). The CDR3 nucleotides are TGCAGTGCTCGTGTCGGGGGGGCCCCCTACAATGAGCAGTTCTTC. It codes for CSARVGGAPYNEQFF.

This clonotype was recorded at least ten times. The V gene is TRBV28, the J gene TRBJ1-2; 11 nucleotides agree with TRBD1. V gave up 5 bases and J gave up 8 bases; unmatched junction bases: 4. The CDR3 extends over 13 amino acids. Germline loops: CDR1 MDHEN, CDR2 SYDVKM. The CDR3 nucleotides are TGTGCCAGCAGTCAACGGACAGGGGGCGGCTACACCTTC. The encoded protein is CASSQRTGGGYTF.

The chain links TRBV20-1 to TRBJ2-7, with D tentatively TRBD2 (5 bases). The CDR3 is 14 amino acids. CDR1 DFQATT and CDR2 SNEGSKA come from the germline V gene (reference sequence). Trimming took off 6 bases at V and 0 bases at J, with 15 bases between the two ends. CDR3 nucleotide sequence: TGCAGTGCCACCGGTCGGGGAAGCTCCTACGAGCAGTACTTC. The encoded protein is CSATGRGSSYEQYF.

This clonotype was seen many times. J is TRBJ2-7 and V is TRBV5-1; the match to TRBD1 covers 7 bases. V lost 4 bases to trimming and J lost 2 bases; unmatched junction nucleotides: 6. The CDR3 length is 14 residues. The germline V gene encodes CDR1 SGHRS and CDR2 YFSETQ. The CDR3 DNA reads as TGCGCCAGCAGCCCTGGGGACAGAACCTACGAGCAGTACTTC. Its protein product is CASSPGDRTYEQYF.

The sample holds a few counts of this clonotype. The genes are TRBV7-2 and TRBJ2-7, with D tentatively TRBD2 (6 bases). The CDR3 runs 16 residues. The V end lost 1 base, the J end lost 2 bases, and 15 bases lay between the germline ends. Germline V gene sequence: CDR1 SGHTA, CDR2 FQGNSA. Here the CDR3 reads CASSLGPPGLTYEQYF. CDR3 in DNA: TGTGCCAGCAGCTTAGGGCCTCCGGGACTTACCTACGAGCAGTACTTC.

This clonotype has at least ten counts. The J gene is TRBJ2-3, the V gene TRBV30; D is undetermined. CDR3 size: 15 residues. CDR1 is GTSNPN and CDR2 is SVGIG in the germline V gene (reference sequence). Trimming cost V 5 bases and J 2 bases, with 17 bases left between them. CDR3 in DNA: TGTGCCTGGGCCCCGTGGCCGTCTGCCACAGATACGCAGTATTTT. Amino acids: CAWAPWPSATDTQYF.

In this sample, this clonotype turned up a few times. The V and J genes are TRBV19 and TRBJ2-1; 7 bases line up with TRBD2. Trimming at V came to 5 bases and at J to 2 bases, leaving 3 bases not matched to a gene. The length of the CDR3 is 14 residues. CDR1 LNHDA and CDR2 SQIVND come from the germline V gene (reference sequence). This CDR3 reads CASSLLAAYNEQFF. The CDR3 nucleotides read TGTGCCAGTAGTCTCCTAGCGGCCTACAATGAGCAGTTCTTC. Together with reference TRBV19 and TRBJ2-1, the CDR3 gives the full variable domain: DGGITQSPKYLFRKEGQNVTLSCEQNLNHDAMYWYRQDPGQGLRLIYYSQIVNDFQKGDIAEGYSVSREKKESFPLTVTSAQKNPTAFYLCASSLLAAYNEQFFGPGTRLTVL.

The chain recombines TRBV9 with TRBJ2-5; a weak D match, TRBD2 (6 bases). There are 14 residues in the CDR3. V was clipped by 4 bases and J by 5 bases, with 15 bases between them. The germline gives CDR1 SGDLS, CDR2 YYNGEE. CDR3 in amino acids: CASSQGGEAETQYF. The CDR3 nucleotides read TGTGCCAGCAGCCAGGGCGGGGAGGCGGAGACCCAGTACTTC.

The chain joins TRBV3-1 to TRBJ2-7, with D unresolved. Trimming shortened V by 0 bases and J by 6 bases, and 9 bases separated the two germline ends. Germline V gene data show CDR1 as LGHDT and CDR2 as YNNKEL (reference sequence). CDR3 size: 13 residues. The CDR3 nucleotides are TGTGCCAGCAGCCAAGATGATGGATCCGAGCAGTACTTC. This sequence encodes CASSQDDGSEQYF.

This clonotype was observed a few times. This rearrangement joins TRBV30 to TRBJ1-2, with D perhaps TRBD1 (5 bases). Germline CDR1 GTSNPN, CDR2 SVGIG (reference sequence). The germline V and J ends were trimmed by 5 bases and 3 bases, with 19 bases remaining between them. This CDR3 contains 15 residues. The CDR3 region is CAWSPDSRAHYGYTF. The CDR3 bases are TGTGCCTGGTCACCAGACAGCAGGGCTCACTATGGCTACACCTTC.

This clonotype was counted many times. The gene calls are TRBV7-2 and TRBJ1-2; 12 bases match TRBD1. The V segment lost 4 bases and the J segment 13 bases; nucleotides outside the gene matches: 10. The germline CDR1 and CDR2 sequences are SGHTA and FQGNSA. This CDR3 is built from 14 residues. The CDR3 sequence is CASSSHGGQGASTF. CDR3 nucleotide sequence: TGTGCCAGCAGCTCACATGGGGGACAGGGGGCGAGCACCTTC.

This clonotype came up a few times. A single base separates this from a much larger clone, so it may be a read error. This rearrangement joins TRBV9 to TRBJ1-5; D possibly corresponds to TRBD1 (5 bases). In germline, CDR1 is SGDLS, CDR2 YYNGEE. The CDR3 contains 15 residues. Deletions cut 0 bases from V and 1 base from J, with 8 bases between. CDR3 region: CASSVGGESNQPQHF. CDR3 coding DNA: TGTGCCAGCAGCGTAGGAGGGGAGAGCAATCAGCCCCAGCATTTT.

Only a few counts were recorded for this clonotype. This rearrangement joins TRBV30 to TRBJ2-1, with D perhaps matching TRBD2 (7 bases). This CDR3 spans 16 amino acids. V was trimmed by 1 base and J by 2 bases, leaving 15 bases between them. Germline CDR1 GTSNPN, CDR2 SVGIG (reference sequence). CDR3 in amino acids: CAWSAAGAPTYNEQFF. The CDR3, as DNA: TGTGCCTGGAGTGCCGCGGGGGCCCCAACCTACAATGAGCAGTTCTTC.